This T cell receptor beta chain derives from a study of PD-1 blockade in classical Hodgkin lymphoma (dated by TCRdb to the early 2020s). Study-level background: Nivolumab dosing was 3 mg/kg intravenously every 2 weeks, continuing until either disease progression or unacceptable toxicity. The study used TCR beta sequencing and CyTOF to define a peripheral blood immune signature of response to PD-1 blockade in classical Hodgkin lymphoma. The paper as a whole reports these results and caveats: Only a single clinical trial cohort was studied, and what caused the repertoire differences, possibly disease activity or prior therapy, remained undefined. CD4+ but not CD8+ TCR diversity rose significantly by C4D1 (p=0.0027 vs p=0.16), most apparent in complete responders (p=0.02). Patients starting nivolumab less than 1 year after ASCT had lower diversity and were excluded from later analyses to avoid confounding by immune reconstitution. Baseline diversity similar to that of newly diagnosed patients was observed in trial patients achieving complete response, whereas significantly lower diversity was observed in partial responders and progressors. Baseline TCR diversity was reported as lower in newly diagnosed patients than in healthy donors, and lower still in relapsed/refractory patients.

On this clone itself: Its antigen is currently not known. One base away there is no much larger clone; base qualities are not given.

Trimming accounts for 4 bases at V and 2 bases at J, while the number of junction bases matched to no gene is 4. The germline V gene yields KGHSH for CDR1 and LQKENI for CDR2. The CDR3 has 15 amino acids, counting the end cysteine and phenylalanine. This entry keeps only the CDR3 DNA: 45 bases, framed from base 1. Genomic DNA was isolated using the Qiagen DNeasy kit from unsorted PBMCs as well as from negatively selected CD4+ and CD8+ fractions. TCR beta CDR3 regions were subjected to amplification by immunoSEQ multiplex PCR with primers that anneal to V and J segments. A synthetic immune receptor repertoire was used to minimize amplification bias, and any residual bias was removed computationally once sequencing was done. Regarding the original processing steps: Repertoire diversity was quantified as the Shannon entropy index using custom Python scripts. Unsorted, CD4+ and CD8+ repertoires were examined separately, except in combined analyses, for which CD4+ and CD8+ sequences were merged in silico. Clonal expansion was defined as a frequency increase of at least 2-fold after treatment compared with C1D1, and clones undetected at baseline were assigned a pseudocount of 0.5. Singleton clones were defined as clones with 0 or 1 copy at C1D1, and non-singleton clones were defined as clones with 2 or more copies. Clones expanded in unsorted samples were labelled as CD4+, CD8+ or unknown by matching protein sequences in sorted samples from the same patient. Diversity changes from C1D1 to C4D1 were tested in paired samples using Wilcoxon tests. In its TCRdb copy, this immuneACCESS table keeps in-frame sequences only and misses some clones. Where compared with another copy, unresolved V genes explain less than half of these, and the others have no known cause. The DNA was the basis for D and trimming; V, J and clone size are from that table. Across this sample there are some 32,000 clones, with roughly four fifths seen only once. Together, the top ten hold approximately 32% of the sample.

The sample's time point label is to be understood as: cycle 1 day 1 (C1D1), immediately before nivolumab initiation. Relapse after autologous stem cell transplantation had occurred in all trial patients, and cohorts A, B and C were distinguished by prior brentuximab vedotin exposure. The trial cohort was composed of under 70 patients with relapsed/refractory classical Hodgkin lymphoma, for whom complete response, partial response or progressive disease was recorded as best overall response. Single-agent nivolumab was administered to trial patients in the multi-cohort phase II CheckMate 205 trial. An independent review committee assessed best overall response by applying the 2007 International Working Group response criteria. Trial PBMCs were collected immediately before nivolumab initiation (C1D1) and during therapy at cycle 2 day 1 and cycle 4 day 1. After peripheral blood was drawn into 8 mL Vacutainer Cell Preparation Tubes, PBMCs were isolated by centrifugation and then cryopreserved.

The sequences come from peripheral blood mononuclear cells (PBMCs), collected at baseline. The receptor was derived from a human donor with classical Hodgkin lymphoma. The V gene is TRBV18 and the J gene is TRBJ1-1, with 10 bases aligning to TRBD1. The bases are TGTGCCAGCTCACAGGGACAGGGGCTAAACACTGAAGCTTTCTTT. The resulting protein is CASSQGQGLNTEAFF.